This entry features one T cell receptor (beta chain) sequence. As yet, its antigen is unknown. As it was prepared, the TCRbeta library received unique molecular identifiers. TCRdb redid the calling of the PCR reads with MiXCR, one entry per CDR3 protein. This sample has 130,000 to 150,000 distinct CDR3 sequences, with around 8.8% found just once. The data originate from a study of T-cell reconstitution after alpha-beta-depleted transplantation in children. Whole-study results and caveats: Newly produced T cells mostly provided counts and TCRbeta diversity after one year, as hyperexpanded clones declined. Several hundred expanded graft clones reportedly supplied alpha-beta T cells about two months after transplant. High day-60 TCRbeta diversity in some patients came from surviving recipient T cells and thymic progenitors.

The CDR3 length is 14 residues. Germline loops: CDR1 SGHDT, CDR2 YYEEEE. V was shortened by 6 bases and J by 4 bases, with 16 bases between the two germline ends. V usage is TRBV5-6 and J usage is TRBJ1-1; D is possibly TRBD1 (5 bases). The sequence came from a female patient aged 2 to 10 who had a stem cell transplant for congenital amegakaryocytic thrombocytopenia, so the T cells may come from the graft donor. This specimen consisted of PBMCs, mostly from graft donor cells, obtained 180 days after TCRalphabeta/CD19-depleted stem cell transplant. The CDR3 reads CASKKRDYITEAFF. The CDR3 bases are TGTGCCAGCAAAAAGCGGGACTATATCACTGAAGCTTTCTTT.